This T cell receptor (beta chain) was sequenced in a study of OX40 agonist ivuxolimab in advanced cancers. The germline V and J ends were trimmed by 4 bases and 8 bases, with 27 bases remaining between them. CDR3 length: 17 residues. Germline CDR1 SGHNT, CDR2 YYREEE (reference sequence). TCRdb's copy holds only in-frame clones and misses some; the assay was immunoSEQ multiplex PCR. The top ten clones hold 0.7% to 0.9% of a sample with approximately 89,000 clones, approximately 90% of them seen once. The origin of this receptor is an adult with an advanced solid tumor such as melanoma, head and neck, liver or kidney cancer. This chain links TRBV5-4 with TRBJ1-2, with D perhaps matching TRBD1 (6 bases). Material: CD4+ or CD8+ T cells sorted from blood, obtained in a trial of the OX40 agonist ivuxolimab. The CDR3 DNA follows: TGTGCCAGCAGCAACTCACCGGGGGCAGGCTCCCTAGGGGGCTACACCTTC. This translates into CASSNSPGAGSLGGYTF.